This is a list of T cell receptor beta chains from one sample in a study of blood T cell repertoires in COVID-19. Assay used: immunoSEQ multiplex PCR; TCRdb lists only in-frame clones, some missing. The table has just over 300,000 clones, roughly 90% seen once. The sample was PBMCs or T cells enriched from blood (not recorded which). The receptors were gathered from a woman between 40 and 50 years old who had recovered from COVID-19. Both conserved end residues are part of each CDR3. The order of the fields is clone size, V gene, D gene, J gene, CDR3 protein, CDR3 DNA. D genes are given only for firm matches. Clone sizes are given selectively: once, few, many, or a class where the clone is expanded.

>NA|TRBV10-1|NA|TRBJ2-7
CASSERQRAPFYEQYF
TGCGCCAGCAGTGAGAGACAGAGAGCACCTTTCTACGAGCAGTACTTC
>NA|TRBV12-2|NA|TRBJ2-2
CASRLKGKEYTGELFF
TGTGCAAGTCGCTTAAAGGGAAAGGAGTACACCGGGGAGCTGTTTTTT
>NA|TRBV6-1|NA|TRBJ1-6
CASSELAGSARGYNSPLHF
TGTGCCAGCAGTGAATTAGCCGGATCGGCCAGGGGTTATAATTCACCCCTCCACTTT
>NA|TRBV10-3|TRBD2|TRBJ2-3
CAIRPTWTSGGAFTDTQYF
TGTGCCATCAGACCGACTTGGACTAGCGGGGGGGCATTTACAGATACGCAGTATTTT
>few|TRBV6-5|TRBD2|TRBJ2-3
CASSSRLAGDRDTQYF
TGTGCCAGCAGTTCACGACTAGCGGGGGATCGAGATACGCAGTATTTT
>NA|TRBV30|NA|TRBJ1-2
CAWNFGGRSYGYTF
TGTGCCTGGAACTTCGGAGGACGCTCCTATGGCTACACCTTC
>once|TRBV12-5|NA|TRBJ2-5
CASAQTTVLLQETQYF
TGTGCTAGTGCCCAGACGACGGTACTACTCCAAGAGACCCAGTACTTC
>NA|TRBV6-2/TRBV6-3|NA|TRBJ1-4
CASSVGQNYNEKLFF
TGTGCCAGCAGTGTCGGACAGAATTATAATGAAAAACTGTTTTTT
>NA|TRBV6-2/TRBV6-3|TRBD1|TRBJ1-2
CASSEDRDYGYTF
TGTGCCAGCAGTGAGGACAGGGACTATGGCTACACCTTC
>few|TRBV7-9|TRBD1|TRBJ2-4
CASSLGQGEGNIQYF
TGTGCCAGCAGCTTAGGACAGGGGGAGGGAAACATTCAGTACTTC
>NA|TRBV6-2/TRBV6-3|TRBD1|TRBJ1-5
CASSYVDRDYGQPQHF
TGTGCCAGCAGTTACGTGGACAGGGATTATGGTCAGCCCCAGCATTTT
>once|TRBV12-3/TRBV12-4|TRBD1|TRBJ2-5
CASSFTGEETQYF
TGTGCCAGCAGTTTTACAGGGGAAGAGACCCAGTACTTC
>NA|TRBV5-4|NA|TRBJ2-3
CASSLAPTSTDTQYF
TGTGCCAGCAGCTTGGCCCCTACTAGCACAGATACGCAGTATTTT
>NA|TRBV18|NA|TRBJ1-4
CASSPPGGFKLFF
TGTGCCAGCTCACCTCCGGGCGGGTTCAAACTGTTTTTT
>NA|TRBV19|NA|TRBJ2-7
CASRTTGLPYEQYF
TGTGCCAGTAGGACCACGGGACTTCCCTACGAGCAGTACTTC
>NA|TRBV10-3|TRBD1|TRBJ1-4
CAISESGTVNEKLFF
TGTGCCATCAGTGAGTCAGGGACAGTTAATGAAAAACTGTTTTTT
>NA|TRBV5-5|TRBD2|TRBJ2-1
CASSLFPGRARDEQFF
TGTGCCAGCAGCTTGTTTCCCGGGAGGGCAAGGGATGAGCAGTTCTTC
>NA|TRBV6-2/TRBV6-3|NA|TRBJ1-6
CASSIPPGRFHF
TGTGCCAGCAGCATTCCCCCAGGGAGGTTCCACTTT
>NA|TRBV5-8|TRBD1|TRBJ1-1
CASSLVGTVNTEAFF
TGTGCCAGCAGCTTGGTAGGGACAGTGAACACTGAAGCTTTCTTT
>NA|TRBV7-3|NA|TRBJ2-2
CASSPTTNTGELFF
TGTGCCAGCAGCCCTACGACGAACACCGGGGAGCTGTTTTTT
>few|TRBV27|NA|TRBJ2-2
CASSRRASGELFF
TGTGCCAGCAGTAGGAGGGCTAGCGGGGAGCTGTTTTTT
>NA|TRBV25-1|NA|TRBJ2-1
CASSESNGNEQFF
TGTGCCAGCAGTGAATCAAACGGGAATGAGCAGTTCTTC
>NA|TRBV10-3|NA|TRBJ1-2
CAISDKGSYGYTF
TGTGCCATCAGTGATAAGGGGTCCTATGGCTACACCTTC
>NA|TRBV9|NA|TRBJ1-4
CASSASSATNEKLFF
TGTGCCAGCAGCGCCTCCAGTGCAACTAATGAAAAACTGTTTTTT
>NA|TRBV3-1/TRBV3-2|NA|TRBJ1-1
CASSPTVMNTEAFF
TGTGCCAGCAGCCCTACAGTAATGAACACTGAAGCTTTCTTT
>NA|TRBV7-8|TRBD1|TRBJ2-1
CASSFRPGQGYNEQFF
TGTGCCAGCTCCTTCAGACCGGGACAGGGTTACAATGAGCAGTTCTTC
>NA|TRBV5-4|TRBD1|TRBJ2-3
CASSPGRDRGSDTQYF
TGTGCCAGCAGCCCAGGCCGGGACAGGGGCTCAGATACGCAGTATTTT
>NA|TRBV6-5|NA|TRBJ2-7
CASRFLVSSYEQYF
TGTGCCAGCAGGTTTCTCGTGAGCTCCTACGAGCAGTACTTC
>few|TRBV9|NA|TRBJ2-1
CASSLNRASYNEQFF
TGTGCCAGCAGCCTAAACAGGGCCTCCTACAATGAGCAGTTCTTC
>NA|TRBV11-3|NA|TRBJ2-5
CASSVRDSQETQYF
TGTGCCAGCAGCGTCAGGGACTCGCAAGAGACCCAGTACTTC
>NA|TRBV6-5|TRBD1|TRBJ1-2
CASSYSPQGANYGYTF
TGTGCCAGCAGTTACTCTCCGCAGGGGGCGAACTATGGCTACACCTTC
>NA|TRBV4-3|TRBD1|TRBJ1-3
CASSQDRQGAQNTIYF
TGCGCCAGCAGCCAAGATCGGCAGGGGGCGCAAAACACCATATATTTT
>NA|TRBV4-3|TRBD2|TRBJ2-3
CASSQDRLAGTQDTQYF
TGCGCCAGCAGCCAAGATCGGCTAGCGGGGACGCAAGATACGCAGTATTTT
>NA|TRBV19|NA|TRBJ1-2
CASQRTELSNYGYTF
TGTGCCAGCCAGCGGACAGAGCTGTCCAACTATGGCTACACCTTC
>NA|TRBV5-6|NA|TRBJ2-3
CASSLAHVGVARLADTQYF
TGTGCCAGCAGCTTGGCTCATGTAGGAGTAGCCCGTCTCGCAGATACGCAGTATTTT
>NA|TRBV2|NA|TRBJ1-2
CASSEPDGGANYGYTF
TGTGCCAGCAGTGAACCGGACGGCGGGGCTAACTATGGCTACACCTTC
>few|TRBV9|NA|TRBJ2-7
CASSVGPQYF
TGTGCCAGCAGCGTAGGGCCGCAGTACTTC
>NA|TRBV6-2/TRBV6-3|TRBD1|TRBJ1-5
CASSYYAGQGRNQPQHF
TGTGCCAGCAGTTACTACGCGGGACAGGGGCGGAATCAGCCCCAGCATTTT
>NA|TRBV6-5|NA|TRBJ2-3
CASLARFTDTQYF
TGTGCCAGCCTAGCGAGGTTCACAGATACGCAGTATTTT
>NA|TRBV7-9|NA|TRBJ1-2
CASSPTGYGYTF
TGTGCCAGCAGCCCGACAGGATATGGCTACACCTTC
>NA|TRBV7-9|NA|TRBJ1-1
CASSLAHMNTEAFF
TGTGCCAGCAGCTTAGCGCACATGAACACTGAAGCTTTCTTT
>NA|TRBV24-1|TRBD1|TRBJ1-2
CATSAPGTGYGYTF
TGTGCCACCAGTGCTCCCGGGACAGGGTATGGCTACACCTTC
>NA|TRBV5-6|TRBD1|TRBJ2-1
CASSSTLTGGYNEQFF
TGTGCCAGCAGCTCGACGCTGACAGGGGGCTACAATGAGCAGTTCTTC
>once|TRBV4-2|TRBD2|TRBJ2-7
CASSLVAGSYEQYF
TGTGCCAGCAGCCTCGTAGCGGGATCCTACGAGCAGTACTTC
>NA|TRBV19|NA|TRBJ2-1
CASSQGSYNEQFF
TGTGCCAGCTCCCAGGGCTCCTACAATGAGCAGTTCTTC
>NA|TRBV7-8|NA|TRBJ1-2
CASSLDSDGYTF
TGTGCCAGCAGCTTAGACAGTGATGGCTACACCTTC
>NA|TRBV11-3|TRBD2|TRBJ2-5
CASSLSGLAVQETQYF
TGTGCCAGCAGTCTCTCGGGACTAGCGGTCCAAGAGACCCAGTACTTC
>NA|TRBV5-1|NA|TRBJ1-2
CASSLEGNSIYGYTF
TGCGCCAGCAGCTTGGAGGGGAACTCAATCTATGGCTACACCTTC
>NA|TRBV11-3|NA|TRBJ2-2
CASSSPGLGTNTGELFF
TGTGCCAGCAGCTCCCCAGGACTGGGGACGAACACCGGGGAGCTGTTTTTT
>NA|TRBV7-3|TRBD2|TRBJ2-1
CASSFGTSYNEQLF
TGTGCCAGCAGCTTCGGGACTAGCTACAATGAGCAGCTCTTC
>NA|TRBV28|NA|TRBJ2-1
CASSFAQVALREQFF
TGTGCCAGCAGTTTCGCACAGGTGGCCCTTCGGGAGCAGTTCTTC
>NA|TRBV29-1|TRBD1|TRBJ1-4
CSAGTGATNEKLFF
TGCAGCGCTGGGACAGGGGCAACTAATGAAAAACTGTTTTTT
>NA|TRBV28|TRBD1|TRBJ1-5
CASSFLNRGTGQPQHF
TGTGCCAGCAGTTTCCTGAACAGGGGGACTGGGCAGCCCCAGCATTTT
>once|TRBV7-3|NA|TRBJ2-1
CASSLPGGEQFF
TGTGCCAGCAGCTTACCAGGGGGGGAGCAGTTCTTC
>NA|TRBV9|TRBD1|TRBJ2-1
CASSPDRVYYNEQFF
TGTGCCAGCAGCCCAGACAGGGTATACTACAATGAGCAGTTCTTC
>NA|TRBV2|TRBD1|TRBJ1-4
CASSQTGFNEKLFF
TGTGCCAGCAGTCAGACAGGGTTTAATGAAAAACTGTTTTTT
>NA|TRBV18|TRBD1|TRBJ1-2
CASSPPQGAGGYTF
TGTGCCAGCTCACCACCGCAGGGGGCTGGTGGCTACACCTTC
>NA|TRBV7-8|TRBD1|TRBJ1-3
CASSRGTGEKKGNTIYF
TGTGCCAGCAGCCGCGGGACAGGAGAAAAGAAAGGAAACACCATATATTTT
>NA|TRBV6-4|NA|TRBJ2-1
CASSGVRGDEQFF
TGTGCCAGCAGTGGGGTCAGGGGAGATGAGCAGTTCTTC
>NA|TRBV2|TRBD2|TRBJ2-5
CASSDGGAETQYF
TGTGCCAGCAGTGACGGGGGGGCGGAGACCCAGTACTTC